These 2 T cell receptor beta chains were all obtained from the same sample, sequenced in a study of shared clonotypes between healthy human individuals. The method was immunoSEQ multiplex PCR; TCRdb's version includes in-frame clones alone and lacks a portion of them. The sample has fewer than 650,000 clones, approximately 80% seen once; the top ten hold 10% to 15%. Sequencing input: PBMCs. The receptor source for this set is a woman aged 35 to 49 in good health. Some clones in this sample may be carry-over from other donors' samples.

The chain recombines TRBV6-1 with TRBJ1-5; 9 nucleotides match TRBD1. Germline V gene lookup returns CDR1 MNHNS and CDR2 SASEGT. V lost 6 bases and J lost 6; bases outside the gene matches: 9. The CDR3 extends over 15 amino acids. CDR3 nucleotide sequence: TGTGCCAGCAGGGCAGCGGGACAGGGTTTTCAGCCCCAGCATTTT. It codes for CASRAAGQGFQPQHF.

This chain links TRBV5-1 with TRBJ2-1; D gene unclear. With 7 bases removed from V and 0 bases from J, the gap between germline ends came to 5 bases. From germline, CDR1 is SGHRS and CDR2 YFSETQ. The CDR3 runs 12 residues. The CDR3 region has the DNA TGCGCCAGCGGGGACTCCTACAATGAGCAGTTCTTC. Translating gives CASGDSYNEQFF.